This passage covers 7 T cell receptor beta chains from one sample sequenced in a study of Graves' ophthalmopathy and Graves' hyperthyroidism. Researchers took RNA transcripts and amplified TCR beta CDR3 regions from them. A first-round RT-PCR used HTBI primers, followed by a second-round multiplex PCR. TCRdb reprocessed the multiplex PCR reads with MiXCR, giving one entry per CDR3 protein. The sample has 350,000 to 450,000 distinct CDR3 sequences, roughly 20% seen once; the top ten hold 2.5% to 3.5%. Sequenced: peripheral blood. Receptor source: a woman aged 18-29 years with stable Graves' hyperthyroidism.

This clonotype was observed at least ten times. CDR3 amino acids: CASAGEQYF. In nucleotides, the CDR3 is TGTGCCAGCGCGGGCGAGCAGTACTTC. The rearrangement links TRBV6-1 to TRBJ2-7; TRBD2 might be the D (5 bases). Germline CDR1 MNHNS, CDR2 SASEGT. V lost 8 bases and J lost 6, with 5 bases in between. The CDR3 is 9 amino acids.

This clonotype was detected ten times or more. CDR3 nucleotide sequence: TGCGCCAGCAGCTACGGCAGGGTTGGCCACGAGCAGTACTTC. This sequence encodes CASSYGRVGHEQYF. The chain is built from TRBV5-1 and TRBJ2-7; D may be TRBD1 (5 bases). The CDR3 extends over 14 amino acids. V lost 3 bases and J lost 5, with 15 bases in between. Germline assignment: CDR1 SGHRS and CDR2 YFSETQ. Full variable domain (remainder filled in from reference TRBV5-1 and TRBJ2-7): KAGVTQTPRYLIKTRGQQVTLSCSPISGHRSVSWYQQTPGQGLQFLFEYFSETQRNKGNFPGRFSGRQFSNSRSEMNVSTLELGDSALYLCASSYGRVGHEQYFGPGTRLTVT.

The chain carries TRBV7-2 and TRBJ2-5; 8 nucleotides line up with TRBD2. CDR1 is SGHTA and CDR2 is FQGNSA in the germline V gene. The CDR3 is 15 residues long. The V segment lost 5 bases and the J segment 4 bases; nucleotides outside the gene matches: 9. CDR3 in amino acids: CASSPSSGRGETQYF. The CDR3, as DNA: TGTGCCAGCAGCCCTTCCAGCGGGAGAGGAGAGACCCAGTACTTC.

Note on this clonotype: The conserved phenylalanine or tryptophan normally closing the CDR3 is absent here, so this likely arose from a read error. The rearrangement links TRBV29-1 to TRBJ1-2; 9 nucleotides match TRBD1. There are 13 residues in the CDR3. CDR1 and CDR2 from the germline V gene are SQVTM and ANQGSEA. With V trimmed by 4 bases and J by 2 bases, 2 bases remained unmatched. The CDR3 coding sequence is TGCAGCGTTGCAGGGACAGGGAACTATGGCTACACCCTC. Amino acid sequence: CSVAGTGNYGYTL.

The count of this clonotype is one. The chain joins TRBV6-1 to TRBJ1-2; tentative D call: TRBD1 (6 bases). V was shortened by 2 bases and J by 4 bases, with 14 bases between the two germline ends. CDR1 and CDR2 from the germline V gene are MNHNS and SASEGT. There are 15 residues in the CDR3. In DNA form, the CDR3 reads TGTGCCAGCAGTGAAAGGGGGAGTCGGATCTATGGCTACACCTTC. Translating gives CASSERGSRIYGYTF.

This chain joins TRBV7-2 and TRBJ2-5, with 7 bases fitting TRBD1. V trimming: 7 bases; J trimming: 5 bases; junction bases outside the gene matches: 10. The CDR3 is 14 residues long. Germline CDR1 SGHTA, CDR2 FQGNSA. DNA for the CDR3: TGTGCCAGCACAACCCAGACAGGGTCGGAGACCCAGTACTTC. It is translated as CASTTQTGSETQYF.

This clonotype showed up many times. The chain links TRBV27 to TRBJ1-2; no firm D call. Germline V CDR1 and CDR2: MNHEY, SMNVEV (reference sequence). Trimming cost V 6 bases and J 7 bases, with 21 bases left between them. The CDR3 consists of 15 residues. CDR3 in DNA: TGTGCCAGCAGGGAGGTCCCTTGGGCCACTAGTGGCTACACCTTC. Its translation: CASREVPWATSGYTF.